This record looks at one T cell receptor (beta chain) sequence and its context. Its antigen is currently unknown. V was shortened by 2 bases and J by 6 bases, with 10 bases between the two germline ends. CDR3 size: 13 residues. Germline V lookup: CDR1 LNHDA, CDR2 SQIVND (reference sequence). The data derive from a study of shared clonotypes between healthy human individuals. Broader study findings: Naive CD4 clonotypes overlapped across a handful of donors at around 5%. The expectation was that sequencing depth would affect clonotype sharing among donors.

The test was conducted at deep level. The DNA input per sorted-subset replicate PCR was roughly 180 ng, corresponding to tens of thousands of T cell genomes. Sequenced by immunoSEQ multiplex PCR; TCRdb stores in-frame clones only, minus some. Of some 2,500,000 clones in the sample, 80% to 95% were seen once. This rearrangement joins TRBV19 to TRBJ1-2; no clear D gene. The sample was naive CD4+ T cells from PBMCs. Indicated subset: CD45RA+ positively selected. The sequence was collected from a man aged 18 to 29 in good health. Some clones in this sample may be carry-over from other donors' samples. The CDR3 bases are TGTGCCAGTAGTATACTCGCCGGGAATGGCTACACCTTC. It codes for CASSILAGNGYTF.